This T cell receptor beta chain was found in a study of CD8 T cells in ankylosing spondylitis. Overall study findings and caveats: There were earlier reports of some motif variants in reactive arthritis synovial fluid and blood. Clones tied to disease were said to be significantly enriched in matched ankylosing spondylitis synovial fluid. A motif in TCR beta, a set of eight highly homologous variants, appeared characteristic of ankylosing spondylitis blood.

Remarks on this clonotype: Its target is not known.

MiXCR was run by TCRdb on the 5' RACE reads, yielding one entry per CDR3 protein. The sample contains fewer than 80,000 distinct CDR3 sequences, approximately 5.3% of which appear only once. There are 14 residues in the CDR3. V dropped 0 bases and J dropped 7; count of bases not matched to a gene: 3. Germline V CDR1 and CDR2: SGHTA, FQGNSA. Sequencing was performed on blood, either unsorted or a sorted T cell fraction (not recorded which). This chain uses TRBV7-2 with TRBJ2-4; TRBD2 aligns across 7 bases. This receptor was obtained from a male donor with ankylosing spondylitis or in good health (not recorded which). In DNA, the CDR3 is TGTGCCAGCAGCTTAGCGGGAGGGAATAACATTCAGTACTTC. It specifies CASSLAGGNNIQYF.